This TCR beta chain stems from a study of beta chain features in type 1 diabetes (dated by TCRdb to between 2018 and 2020). Notes on the research overall: Mean age, gender distribution, total cell number and subset yield did not differ between patients and healthy donors. In the study, TCRB repertoires of sorted circulating CD4+ T cell subsets from recently diagnosed type 1 diabetes patients were compared with those of matched healthy donors. Regulatory and stem cell-like memory subsets were obtained from only 8 patients and roughly 8 healthy donors, while naive and central memory subsets were obtained from all 28 donors. A total of approximately 100,000,000 sorted cells were examined across all samples, and the number of cells per subset was strongly correlated with RNA yield. What the study reported, not specific to this receptor: Because cDNA rather than genomic DNA was sequenced, highly expressing activated cells could have been over-represented, although no difference in activation and CD3 levels was found between groups. Only small numbers of individuals were included in the HLA sub-analyses, which left unresolved whether HLA type had any influence on TCRB rearrangement. Fewer insertions and more nucleotide deletions at VDJ recombination sites were observed in patients with type 1 diabetes, implying thymic rearrangement abnormalities. PCR may preferentially amplify shorter templates, but because patient and control samples were amplified and corrected together, any resulting skew would affect both groups equally. In all four CD4+ subsets, TCRB CDR3 length was moderately but significantly shorter in type 1 diabetes patients. Naive, central memory and regulatory TCRB repertoires appeared to be more similar among patients than among healthy donors.

The junction carries 6 bases between V and J, which are trimmed by 3 bases and 0 bases respectively. Reading the germline V gene gives CDR1 SQVTM and CDR2 ANQGSEA. The CDR3 covers 13 residues, taking in both the cysteine and the phenylalanine. CDR3 DNA is the only sequence kept; it has 39 bases, read in frame from the first base. Each donor gave one peripheral blood draw, averaging around 120 mL, which was collected into heparinised tubes. A BD FACSAria II was used to sort naive, central memory, regulatory and stem cell-like memory CD4+ T cells with a panel that included CD45RO, CCR7, CD25, CD127, CD95 and CD27. Every sorted population had a purity above 95%. PBMCs were isolated immediately by Lymphoprep density gradient centrifugation and stained directly without culture. So that batch effects would be minimized, each experiment stained and sorted samples in pairs, pairing one healthy donor with one patient.

On this clone: It lacks a known antigen. The record has no base qualities; no much larger clone is one base away.

The entire amount of isolated RNA was reverse transcribed using the High Capacity cDNA Reverse Transcription Kit, so the sequenced TCRB transcripts were expressed ones. Deep immunoSEQ sequencing was performed on naive, central memory and regulatory T cell samples, with an average of roughly 3.3 million total reads per sample. After sorted cells were lysed in RLT buffer, RNA was extracted with DNase-treated RNeasy Micro or Mini kits, with the choice depending on cell number. To prevent cross-contamination, each cell subset was processed individually, whereas patient and healthy donor samples were processed jointly. The immunoSEQ multiplex PCR was used to amplify TCRB sequences from cDNA, generating 87-bp fragments that spanned the CDR3 region. The amplicons were sequenced using the Illumina HiSeq platform. The original pipeline was this. Synthetic template baselines were used to correct PCR bias computationally, reads within Hamming distance 2 were collapsed together, and singletons that could not be merged were discarded. By aligning reads against IMGT, V, D and J genes, CDR3 length, and insertions or deletions at six rearrangement sites were assigned. Within each subset, clonotype counts were normalized to sorted cell number, and only after that were true diversity and Gini coefficients computed with the tcR R package. Repertoire sharing was quantified using the overlap coefficient calculated on TCRB nucleotide sequences. Out-of-frame TCRB sequences from naive cells were analyzed as a proxy for the pre-selection repertoire. Drawn from immuneACCESS, this table holds only the in-frame rearrangements with V and J called that TCRdb kept. Clones are partly lost; checked studies trace under half to an unresolved V gene and leave the rest unexplained. That table furnishes V, J and clone size, whereas the DNA furnished D and trimming. The sample table contains some 700,000 clones; only one count was recorded for 13% of them. The top ten constitute 0.022% of the sample.

Sequencing used naive CD4+ T cells from blood. Per the publication, the cell subset or site label means: true naive CD4+ T cells. This receptor chain uses TRBV29-1 and TRBJ2-1; the D gene cannot be resolved reliably. This sequence was found in a man aged 18 to 29 with type 1 diabetes. The DNA is TGCAGCGTTGACCGAAACTCCTACAATGAGCAGTTCTTC. This gives the protein CSVDRNSYNEQFF.